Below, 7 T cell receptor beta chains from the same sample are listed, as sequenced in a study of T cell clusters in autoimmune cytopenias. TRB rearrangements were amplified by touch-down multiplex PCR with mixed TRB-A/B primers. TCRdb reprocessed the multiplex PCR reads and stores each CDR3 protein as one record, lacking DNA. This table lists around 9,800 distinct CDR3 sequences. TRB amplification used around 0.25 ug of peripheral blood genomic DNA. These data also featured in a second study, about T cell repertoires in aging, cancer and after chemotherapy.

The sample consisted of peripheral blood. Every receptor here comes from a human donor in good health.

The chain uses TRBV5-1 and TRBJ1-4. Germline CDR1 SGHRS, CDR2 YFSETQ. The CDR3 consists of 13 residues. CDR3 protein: CASSPDPNEKLFF.

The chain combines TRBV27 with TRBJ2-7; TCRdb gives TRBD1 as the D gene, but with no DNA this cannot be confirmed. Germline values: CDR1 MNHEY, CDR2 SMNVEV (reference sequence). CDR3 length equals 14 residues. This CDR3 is CASSRQGTSYEQYF.

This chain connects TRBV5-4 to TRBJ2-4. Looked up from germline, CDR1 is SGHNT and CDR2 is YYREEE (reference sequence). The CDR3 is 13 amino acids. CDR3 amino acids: CASSLYKKNIQYF.

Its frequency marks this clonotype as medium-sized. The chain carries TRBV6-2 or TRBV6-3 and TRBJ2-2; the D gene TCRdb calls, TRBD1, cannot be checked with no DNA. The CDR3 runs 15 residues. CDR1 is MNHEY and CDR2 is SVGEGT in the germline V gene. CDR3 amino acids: CASSGAPDYTGELFF.

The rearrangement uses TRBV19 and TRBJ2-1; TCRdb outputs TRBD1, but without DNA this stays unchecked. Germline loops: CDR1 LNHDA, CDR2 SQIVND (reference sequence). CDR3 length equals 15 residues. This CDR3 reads CASTITGGSYNEQFF.

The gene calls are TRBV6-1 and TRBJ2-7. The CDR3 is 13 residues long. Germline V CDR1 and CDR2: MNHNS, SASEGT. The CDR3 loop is CASSAGQYYEQYF.

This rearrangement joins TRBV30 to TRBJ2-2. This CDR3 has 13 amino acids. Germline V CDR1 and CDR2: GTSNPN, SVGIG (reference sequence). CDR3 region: CAWSGLVTGELFF.